This T cell receptor (beta chain) appears in the sequencing data of a study of cytotoxic CD8 clonotypes in ibrutinib-treated CLL. Study overall: Partial response occurred in some 25 patients and complete response in 2; at median approximately 70 months, approximately 14 remained remitted and some twelve progressed.

Deep sequencing aimed at 1 in 200,000 to 1 in 1 million T cells' resolution. Assay used: immunoSEQ multiplex PCR; TCRdb lists only in-frame clones, some missing. The sample includes about 130,000 clones, 70% to 90% of them seen just once. CDR3 size: 22 residues. Trimming cost V 4 bases and J 4 bases; bases outside gene matches: 23. The germline gives CDR1 MDHEN, CDR2 SYDVKM. The TCR originated in a human donor with chronic lymphocytic leukemia. The source material was PBMCs, sampled after 24 months of ibrutinib treatment. The chain recombines TRBV28 with TRBJ2-1; 12 positions agree with TRBD2. This CDR3 is CASSSWFAGQGTGTSGYNEQFF. The CDR3, as DNA: TGTGCCAGCAGTTCCTGGTTCGCGGGACAGGGCACCGGGACTAGCGGGTACAATGAGCAGTTCTTC.